Shown below are 25 T cell receptor beta chains from a single sample sequenced in a study of T cells expressing NK-cell markers. Following a re-call of the 5' RACE reads, TCRdb has one entry per CDR3 protein and lacks DNA. The specimen's table records about 430,000 distinct CDR3 sequences. Sequenced: blood T cells: a sorted CD56 or NKG2C T cell subset, CD4+ or CD8+ T cells, or bulk PBMC T cells (not recorded which). These receptors originate from a woman in her 50s in good health.

V is TRBV20-1 and J is TRBJ2-5; TCRdb's D call of TRBD2 is untestable without DNA. Germline CDR1 reads DFQATT; CDR2 reads SNEGSKA (reference sequence). This CDR3 region has 13 residues. The CDR3 reads CSAWTEDEETQYF.

The chain recombines TRBV21-1 with TRBJ2-6; TCRdb calls TRBD1, which cannot be checked without DNA. TRBV21-1 represents a pseudogene. There are 20 residues in the CDR3. CDR3 sequence: CASSNYPMRQGFPSANVLTF.

This chain connects TRBV27 to TRBJ2-3; TCRdb gives TRBD1 as the D gene, but with no DNA this cannot be confirmed. Germline assignment: CDR1 MNHEY and CDR2 SMNVEV (reference sequence). The CDR3 has 16 amino acids. The CDR3 spells CASSLGGGGQTDTQYF.

The genes are TRBV5-1 and TRBJ2-5. The CDR3 contains 14 residues. CDR1 SGHRS and CDR2 YFSETQ come from the germline V gene. The CDR3 protein is CASSLARTQETQYF.

This rearrangement joins TRBV7-2 to TRBJ2-1; TCRdb names TRBD2, which stays unverified in the absence of DNA. CDR1 is SGHTA, CDR2 FQGNSA, per germline. This CDR3 contains 18 residues. This CDR3 is CASSSGTSGPISYNEQFF.

This rearrangement joins TRBV12-3 or TRBV12-4 to TRBJ2-1; with no DNA, the TCRdb D assignment of TRBD1 cannot be verified. This CDR3 region has 15 residues. The CDR3 region is CASTFPGPGGNEQFF.

The V and J genes are TRBV3-1 and TRBJ2-3; TCRdb's assignment of TRBD1 cannot be checked, as there is no DNA. This CDR3 has 15 amino acids. In germline, CDR1 is LGHDT, CDR2 YNNKEL (reference sequence). The CDR3: CASSKNPAGQDTQYF.

The chain is built from TRBV6-6 and TRBJ2-7; there is no DNA to check the TCRdb D call of TRBD1. In germline, CDR1 is MNHNY, CDR2 SVGAGI (reference sequence). CDR3 length equals 16 residues. The CDR3 region is CASRTESGAPSYEQYF.

The V gene is TRBV5-4, the J gene TRBJ2-7; no DNA is available, so the TRBD1 call from TCRdb remains unchecked. This CDR3 comprises 13 residues. Germline CDR1 SGHNT, CDR2 YYREEE (reference sequence). CDR3 residues: CASGGRLPYEQYF.

This chain joins TRBV14 and TRBJ1-5. The length of the CDR3 is 14 residues. In germline, CDR1 is SGHDN, CDR2 FVKESK. The CDR3: CASQRGGLNQPQHF. Drawing the rest from reference TRBV14 and TRBJ1-5, the complete variable domain is EAGVTQFPSHSVIEKGQTVTLRCDPISGHDNLYWYRRVMGKEIKFLLHFVKESKQDESGMPNNRFLAERTGGTYSTLKVQPAELEDSGVYFCASQRGGLNQPQHFGDGTRLSIL.

The gene calls are TRBV4-1 and TRBJ1-3. The length of the CDR3 is 16 residues. CDR1 MGHRA and CDR2 YSYEKL come from the germline V gene. CDR3: CASSQPLQSSGNTIYF.

This chain uses TRBV10-3 with TRBJ1-6; TCRdb's assignment of TRBD1 cannot be checked, as there is no DNA. In germline, CDR1 is ENHRY, CDR2 SYGVKD. This CDR3 spans 13 amino acids. CDR3 amino acids: CAINPTGNSPLHF.

V and J are TRBV25-1 and TRBJ2-5; no DNA is available, so the TRBD1 call from TCRdb remains unchecked. The CDR3 totals 13 residues. Germline V gives CDR1 MGHDK, CDR2 SYGVNS. The CDR3 is CASIPLGGETQYF.

Here the CDR3 reads CASSAPSGTGSRPQHF. V is TRBV7-2 and J is TRBJ1-5; TCRdb's D call, TRBD1, is unchecked because there is no DNA. CDR3 length equals 16 residues. Per germline, CDR1 SGHTA and CDR2 FQGNSA.

The chain couples TRBV3-1 to TRBJ2-2; no DNA is available, so the TRBD2 call from TCRdb remains unchecked. The CDR3 runs 17 residues. The germline V gene encodes CDR1 LGHDT and CDR2 YNNKEL (reference sequence). CDR3 region: CASSPDPGLAGDGELFF.

The chain joins TRBV6-1 to TRBJ2-5; TCRdb picks TRBD1, but there is no DNA to check that call. Germline V lookup: CDR1 MNHNS, CDR2 SASEGT. The CDR3 runs 14 residues. This chain's CDR3 is CASRARGIEETQYF.

The CDR3 sequence: CASSKAGNNQPQHF. This chain joins TRBV21-1 and TRBJ1-5. TRBV21-1 is designated a pseudogene. This CDR3 has 14 residues.

The chain links TRBV7-9 to TRBJ2-1; no DNA is available, so the TRBD2 call from TCRdb remains unchecked. Looked up from germline, CDR1 is SEHNR and CDR2 is FQNEAQ (reference sequence). This CDR3 has 14 amino acids. The CDR3 reads CASTHQRENNEQFF.

The chain is built from TRBV4-1 and TRBJ2-3; the D gene TCRdb calls, TRBD1, cannot be checked with no DNA. CDR3 length equals 17 residues. Germline CDR1 and CDR2: MGHRA and YSYEKL. CDR3 region: CASSPLFRAMGTDTQYF.

J is TRBJ2-7 and V is TRBV19. This CDR3 is built from 15 residues. Germline V gene sequence: CDR1 LNHDA, CDR2 SQIVND (reference sequence). The CDR3 is CASSKAGSGSYEQYF.

This chain links TRBV21-1 with TRBJ2-3; TCRdb proposes TRBD1, but this gene call is untestable without DNA. TRBV21-1 is termed a pseudogene. The CDR3 loop spans 17 amino acids. CDR3 sequence reads: CASSKARQGDSTDTQYF.

The rearrangement joins TRBV10-2 to TRBJ1-1; there is no DNA to check the TCRdb D call of TRBD1. This CDR3 comprises 13 residues. The germline V gene encodes CDR1 WSHSY and CDR2 SAAADI. The CDR3 is CASQEVRDTEAFF.

The chain joins TRBV10-3 to TRBJ2-7; absent DNA, TCRdb's TRBD2 call cannot be checked. The CDR3 spans 13 residues. Germline-derived CDR1 and CDR2 are ENHRY and SYGVKD. CDR3: CAISESTGLEQYF.

The chain joins TRBV5-1 to TRBJ2-1; TCRdb names TRBD2, which stays unverified in the absence of DNA. The V gene's germline CDR1 is SGHRS and CDR2 YFSETQ. This CDR3 has 20 amino acids. This CDR3 reads CASGSTSRYKTSGRLNEQFF.

This chain links TRBV7-9 with TRBJ2-1. CDR1 and CDR2 from the germline V gene are SEHNR and FQNEAQ (reference sequence). This CDR3 spans 15 amino acids. This CDR3 reads CASSLVGGPYNEQFF.